This TCR beta chain stems from a study of blood T cells in healthy people across ages. As for the study in general: About one barcoded beta molecule was captured per two T cells (by template switching).

Concerning this clonotype itself: The target antigen is unknown. One junction end does not reproduce the germline sequence, and a read error may be involved.

A J-beta primer mix and a sample-barcoded 5' primer were used in a second PCR of roughly 6 to 11 cycles. TCRdb passed the 5' RACE reads through MiXCR, listing each CDR3 protein once. Among approximately 700,000 distinct CDR3 sequences listed, 32% were seen once. General study results and limits: CMV status of donors was not determined, possibly confounding expanded clonotype changes. Long-lived and aged donors differed, with more naive CD4+ cells and higher diversity in the long-lived. There was a strong correlation between TCR beta diversity and naive T cell percentage.

Germline assignment: CDR1 SGHRS and CDR2 YFSETQ. This CDR3 is built from 14 residues. Sequencing was done on a sample of blood. The V and J genes are TRBV5-1 and TRBJ2-6, with TRBD1 as a possible D gene (5 bases). The source is a woman of 80 years or more in good health. CDR3 sequence (DNA): TGCGCCAGCAGCGACAGCTCTGGGGCCAGCGTCCTGACTTTC. It translates to CASSDSSGASVLTF.